A selection of T cell receptor beta chains follows, all from one sample in a study of PD-1 blockade in classical Hodgkin lymphoma. Only in-frame clones appear in the TCRdb table, and some are missing; sequencing was by immunoSEQ multiplex PCR. Here the sample spans nearly 7,000 clones, around three fifths being singletons. The source was CD8+ T cells from blood, collected before the fourth cycle of nivolumab. These receptors came from a human donor with classical Hodgkin lymphoma. Each CDR3 is given with its conserved first and last residue. The D gene is left open where the match is weak. Clone size appears in some rows only: once, few, many, or a class for an expanded clone.

TRBD2,TRBJ2-7,-,TRBV15,TGTGCCACCGGGACTAGCGGCTACGAGCAGTACTTC,CATGTSGYEQYF
-,TRBJ2-7,-,TRBV6-5,TGTGCCAGCAGTTACGTTGACCGTGAGTCCGAGCAGTACTTC,CASSYVDRESEQYF
-,TRBJ1-3,-,TRBV4-1,TGCGCCAGCAGCCAAGTCGGGGCTTCTGGAAACACCATATATTTT,CASSQVGASGNTIYF
TRBD1,TRBJ2-3,-,TRBV27,TGTGCCAGCAGTCAGAGGACAGGCTTTGATACGCAGTATTTT,CASSQRTGFDTQYF
-,TRBJ2-3,-,TRBV30,TGTGCCTGGAGTGTTAGGCCCCTCGGGAGCTACACAGATACGCAGTATTTT,CAWSVRPLGSYTDTQYF
-,TRBJ2-7,-,TRBV7-6,TGTGCCAGCAGCTCGGGACCGAACTACGAGCAGTACTTC,CASSSGPNYEQYF
-,TRBJ2-7,-,TRBV7-2,TGTGCCAGCAGCGCACGGGCGGGTAATTCCTACGAGCAGTACTTC,CASSARAGNSYEQYF
TRBD1,TRBJ1-5,medium-sized,TRBV2,TGTGCCAGCAGTCCCGGGACAGGGAATCTTCAGCCCCAGCATTTT,CASSPGTGNLQPQHF
TRBD1,TRBJ2-7,-,TRBV28,TGTGCCAGCAACCCCGGACAGGGGGCATCCTACGAGCAGTACTTC,CASNPGQGASYEQYF
-,TRBJ2-7,-,TRBV11-2,TGTGCCAGCAGCACAGGGTTCGAGCAGTACTTC,CASSTGFEQYF
TRBD1,TRBJ2-1,-,TRBV15,TGTGCCACCGGGGGGTTGGACAGGGGGCTTTACAATGAGCAGTTCTTC,CATGGLDRGLYNEQFF
-,TRBJ2-5,-,TRBV27,TGTGCCAGCAGTCCCGATAGAGGTCGAGAGACCCAGTACTTC,CASSPDRGRETQYF
-,TRBJ2-2,-,TRBV7-6,TGTGCCAGCAGCTCCCGTCTTATCGGCCCAGGCGGGGAGCTGTTTTTT,CASSSRLIGPGGELFF
-,TRBJ2-1,-,TRBV7-6,TGTGCCAGCAGCTTGGGGAATGAGCAGTTCTTC,CASSLGNEQFF
-,TRBJ2-2,-,TRBV27,TGTGCCAGCAGTCCGTCCAGGGGGGAGCTGTTTTTT,CASSPSRGELFF
TRBD2,TRBJ2-1,-,TRBV5-1,TGCGCCAGCAGGGCCGGGACTAGCGGATTAAATGAGCAGTTCTTC,CASRAGTSGLNEQFF
-,TRBJ1-5,-,TRBV27,TGTGCCAGCAGCCCCCGGGACGGCTATCAGCCCCAGCATTTT,CASSPRDGYQPQHF
TRBD1,TRBJ2-4,-,TRBV7-3,TGTGCCAGCAGCTTAAACGGGGAGACAGGGCTTAGCAACATTCAGTACTTC,CASSLNGETGLSNIQYF
-,TRBJ2-1,-,TRBV20-1,TGCAGTGCCAGTCTAGACACCGAGCAGTTCTTC,CSASLDTEQFF
TRBD2,TRBJ2-7,-,TRBV10-3,TGTGCCATCAGTGAGGGACTAGCGAGCTACGAGCAGTACTTC,CAISEGLASYEQYF
TRBD1,TRBJ1-1,-,TRBV5-1,TGCGCCAGCAGCCGCGGGACAGACCTGGGAACTGAAGCTTTCTTT,CASSRGTDLGTEAFF
TRBD1,TRBJ2-1,-,TRBV28,TGTGCCAGCAGTTTCGACCCTAGGACAGGGCGGAATGAGCAGTTCTTC,CASSFDPRTGRNEQFF
-,TRBJ2-4,-,TRBV13,TGTGCCAGCAGCCCGCCGGACGGAGCCAAAAACATTCAGTACTTC,CASSPPDGAKNIQYF
-,TRBJ2-2,medium-sized,TRBV10-3,TGTGCCATCAGTGAGTCCCTTTGGGACTCGAACACCGGGGAGCTGTTTTTT,CAISESLWDSNTGELFF
-,TRBJ1-1,few,TRBV29-1,TGCAGCGTTCACTCCCAGAACACTGAAGCTTTCTTT,CSVHSQNTEAFF
-,TRBJ1-1,-,TRBV7-9,TGTGCCAGCAGCCTTCCCGACACTGAAGCTTTCTTT,CASSLPDTEAFF
TRBD1,TRBJ2-7,few,TRBV6-5,TGTGCCAGCAGCCCGACAGGGGGCGAGCAGTACTTC,CASSPTGGEQYF
-,TRBJ2-7,-,TRBV5-1,TGCGCCAGCAGCTTGGCAGCAGGGGAACGCTACGAGCAGTACTTC,CASSLAAGERYEQYF
TRBD1,TRBJ1-1,medium-sized,TRBV9,TGTGCCAGCAGCGTAGAGGCAGGGGGCATCACTGAAGCTTTCTTT,CASSVEAGGITEAFF
TRBD2,TRBJ2-5,-,TRBV19,TGTGCCAGTAGTATAGCGGGAGGGCGGGGGACCCAGTACTTC,CASSIAGGRGTQYF
-,TRBJ1-1,-,TRBV10-3,TGTGCCATCAGTGATATGCAGGGGTTGAACACTGAAGCTTTCTTT,CAISDMQGLNTEAFF
-,TRBJ2-2,few,TRBV15,TGTGCCACCAGCAGAAGCAGGGATTTCGGGGAGCTGTTTTTT,CATSRSRDFGELFF
TRBD2,TRBJ2-5,-,TRBV9,TGTGCCAGCAGCGTCTCTAGCGGAGAGACCCAGTACTTC,CASSVSSGETQYF
-,TRBJ2-7,medium-sized,TRBV28,TGTGCCAGCAGTTTAAGGGCGGGATCCTACGAGCAGTACTTC,CASSLRAGSYEQYF
TRBD2,TRBJ2-1,few,TRBV4-2,TGTGCCAGCAGCCAAGCCGGGACTAGTGTGAATGAGCAGTTCTTC,CASSQAGTSVNEQFF
TRBD2,TRBJ2-7,-,TRBV7-6,TGTGCCAGCAGCTCCAGCGGGGCGGGAGTGCAGTACTTC,CASSSSGAGVQYF
TRBD2,TRBJ2-1,-,TRBV27,TGTGCCAGCAGCCTACCCCTACGGGAGGGCCCTTATGAGCAGTTCTTC,CASSLPLREGPYEQFF
-,TRBJ2-5,-,TRBV9,TGTGCCAGCAGCGTAGAGGGGCGGGGAGGATGGGAGACCCAGTACTTC,CASSVEGRGGWETQYF
-,TRBJ1-4,-,TRBV16,TGTGCCAGCAGCCTAACAGGTGCAACTAATGAAAAACTGTTTTTT,CASSLTGATNEKLFF
-,TRBJ2-7,once,TRBV6-1,TGTGCCAGCAGTGTAGTAGGGGCCTACGAGCAGTACTTC,CASSVVGAYEQYF